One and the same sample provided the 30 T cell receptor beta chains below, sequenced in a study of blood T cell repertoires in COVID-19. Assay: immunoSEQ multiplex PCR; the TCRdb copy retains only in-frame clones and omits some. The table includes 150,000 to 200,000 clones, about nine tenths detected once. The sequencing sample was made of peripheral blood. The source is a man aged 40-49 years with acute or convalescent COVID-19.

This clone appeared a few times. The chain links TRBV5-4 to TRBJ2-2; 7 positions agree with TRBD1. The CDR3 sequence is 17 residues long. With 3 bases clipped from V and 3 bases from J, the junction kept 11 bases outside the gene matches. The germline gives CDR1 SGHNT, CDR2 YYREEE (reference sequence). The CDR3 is CASSSTSGTAYTGELFF. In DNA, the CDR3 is TGTGCCAGCAGCTCGACCTCCGGGACAGCATACACCGGGGAGCTGTTTTTT.

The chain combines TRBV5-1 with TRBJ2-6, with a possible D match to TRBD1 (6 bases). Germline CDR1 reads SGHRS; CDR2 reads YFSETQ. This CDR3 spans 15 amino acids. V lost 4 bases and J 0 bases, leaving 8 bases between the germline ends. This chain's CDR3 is CASSLRGSGANVLTF. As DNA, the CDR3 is TGCGCCAGCAGCCTCAGGGGCTCTGGGGCCAACGTCCTGACTTTC.

CDR3 nucleotide sequence: TGTGCCAGCAGCTTACATAAGCGGGGGACCTACAATGAGCAGTTCTTC. Translated: CASSLHKRGTYNEQFF. The rearrangement uses TRBV7-2 and TRBJ2-1; TRBD2 matches 8 bases. Germline loops: CDR1 SGHTA, CDR2 FQGNSA. The ends lost 2 bases at V and 2 bases at J; junction bases unmatched: 5. There are 16 residues in the CDR3.

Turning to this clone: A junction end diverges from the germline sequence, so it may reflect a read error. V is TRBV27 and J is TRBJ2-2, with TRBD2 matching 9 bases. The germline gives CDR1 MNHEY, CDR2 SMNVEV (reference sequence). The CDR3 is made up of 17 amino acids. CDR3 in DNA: TGTGCCCGCAGTTTGGCGCTCGCGGGGGGGGGCCCCGGGGAGCTGTTTTTT. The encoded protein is CARSLALAGGGPGELFF.

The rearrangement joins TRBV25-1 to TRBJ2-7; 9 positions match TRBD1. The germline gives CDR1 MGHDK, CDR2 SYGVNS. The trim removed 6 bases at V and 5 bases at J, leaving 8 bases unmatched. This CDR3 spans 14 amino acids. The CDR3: CASRAGTGFNEQYF. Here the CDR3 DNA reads TGTGCCAGCAGAGCCGGGACAGGGTTTAACGAGCAGTACTTC.

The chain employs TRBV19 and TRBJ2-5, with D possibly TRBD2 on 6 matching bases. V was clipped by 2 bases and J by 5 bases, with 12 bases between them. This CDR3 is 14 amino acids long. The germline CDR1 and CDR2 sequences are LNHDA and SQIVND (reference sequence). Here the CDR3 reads CASSIPGAKETQYF. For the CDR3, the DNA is TGTGCCAGTAGTATACCGGGAGCGAAGGAGACCCAGTACTTC.

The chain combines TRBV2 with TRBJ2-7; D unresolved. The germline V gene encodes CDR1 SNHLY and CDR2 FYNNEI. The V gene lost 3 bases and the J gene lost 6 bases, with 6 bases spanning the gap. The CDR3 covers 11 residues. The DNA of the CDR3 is TGTGCCAGCAGTGACGCAGGCGAGCAGTACTTC. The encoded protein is CASSDAGEQYF.

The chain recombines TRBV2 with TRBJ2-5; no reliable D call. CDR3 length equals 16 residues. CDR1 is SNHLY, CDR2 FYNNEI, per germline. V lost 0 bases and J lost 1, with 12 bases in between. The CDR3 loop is CASSEAQANPQETQYF. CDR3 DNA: TGTGCCAGCAGTGAAGCCCAGGCTAACCCCCAAGAGACCCAGTACTTC.

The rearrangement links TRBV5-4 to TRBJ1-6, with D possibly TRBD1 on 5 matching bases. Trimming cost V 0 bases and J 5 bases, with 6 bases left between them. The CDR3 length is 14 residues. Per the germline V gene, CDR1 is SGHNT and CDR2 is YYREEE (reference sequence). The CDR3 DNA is TGTGCCAGCAGCTTGGGACAGAATAATTCACCCCTCCACTTT. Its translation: CASSLGQNNSPLHF.

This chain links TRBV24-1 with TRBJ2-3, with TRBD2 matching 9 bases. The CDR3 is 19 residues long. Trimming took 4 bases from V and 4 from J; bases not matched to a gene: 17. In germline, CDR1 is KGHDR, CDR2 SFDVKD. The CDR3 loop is CATSDPIAASGARADTQYF. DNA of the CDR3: TGTGCCACCAGTGACCCCATCGCAGCTAGCGGGGCGCGTGCAGATACGCAGTATTTT.

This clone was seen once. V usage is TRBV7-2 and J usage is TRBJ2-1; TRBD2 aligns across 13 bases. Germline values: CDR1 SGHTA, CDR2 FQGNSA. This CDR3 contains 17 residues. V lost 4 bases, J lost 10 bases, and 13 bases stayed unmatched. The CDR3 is CASSYGTSGVRGEEQFF. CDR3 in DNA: TGTGCCAGCAGCTATGGGACTAGCGGGGTGCGCGGGGAGGAGCAGTTCTTC.

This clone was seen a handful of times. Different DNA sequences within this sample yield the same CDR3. The CDR3 region has the DNA TGTGCCAGCAGTGAGTCCGGACAGGGTTACAATGAGCAGTTCTTC. Translation: CASSESGQGYNEQFF. The chain uses TRBV2 and TRBJ2-1, with 8 positions matching TRBD1. V lost 3 bases, J lost 4 bases, and 5 bases stayed unmatched. Germline assignment: CDR1 SNHLY and CDR2 FYNNEI. The CDR3 contains 15 residues.

Here the CDR3 reads CASSRDSNYGYTF. CDR3 coding DNA: TGTGCCAGCAGTCGGGACAGCAACTATGGCTACACCTTC. This chain links TRBV2 with TRBJ1-2, with 7 nucleotides matching TRBD1. CDR1 is SNHLY and CDR2 is FYNNEI in the germline V gene. The CDR3 extends over 13 amino acids. Trimming removed 5 bases from V and 2 bases from J; junction bases left unmatched: 2.

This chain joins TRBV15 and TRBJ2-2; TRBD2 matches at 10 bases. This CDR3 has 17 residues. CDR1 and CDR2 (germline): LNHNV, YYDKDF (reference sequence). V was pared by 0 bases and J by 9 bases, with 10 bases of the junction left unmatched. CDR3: CATSRDILAGTFRELFF. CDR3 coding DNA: TGTGCCACCAGCAGAGATATACTAGCGGGGACATTCCGGGAGCTGTTTTTT.

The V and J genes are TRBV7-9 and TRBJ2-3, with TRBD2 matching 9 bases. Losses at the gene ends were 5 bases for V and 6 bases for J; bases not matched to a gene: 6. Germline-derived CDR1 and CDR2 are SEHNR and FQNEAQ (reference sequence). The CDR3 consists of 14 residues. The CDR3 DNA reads TGTGCCAGCAGCGCGGGGGGGGCCGGTGATACGCAGTATTTT. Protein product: CASSAGGAGDTQYF.

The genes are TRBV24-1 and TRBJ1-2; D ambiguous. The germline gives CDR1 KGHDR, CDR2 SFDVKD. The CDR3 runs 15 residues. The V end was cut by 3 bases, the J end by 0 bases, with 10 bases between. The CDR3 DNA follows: TGTGCCACCAGTGATGGCCCCGGGGCTAACTATGGCTACACCTTC. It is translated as CATSDGPGANYGYTF.

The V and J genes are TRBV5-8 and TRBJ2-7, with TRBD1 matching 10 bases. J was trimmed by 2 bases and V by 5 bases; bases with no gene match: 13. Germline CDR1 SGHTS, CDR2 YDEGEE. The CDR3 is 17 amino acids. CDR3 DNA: TGTGCCAGCAGGGACCCCCTCGGACAGGGGGGTACCTACGAGCAGTACTTC. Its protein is CASRDPLGQGGTYEQYF.

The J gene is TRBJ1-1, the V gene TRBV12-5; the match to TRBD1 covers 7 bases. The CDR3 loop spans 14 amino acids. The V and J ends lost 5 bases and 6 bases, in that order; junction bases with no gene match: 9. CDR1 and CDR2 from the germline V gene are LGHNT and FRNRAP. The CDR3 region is CASGRRGLGSEAFF. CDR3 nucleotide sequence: TGTGCTAGTGGTCGTAGGGGGCTAGGGTCTGAAGCTTTCTTT.

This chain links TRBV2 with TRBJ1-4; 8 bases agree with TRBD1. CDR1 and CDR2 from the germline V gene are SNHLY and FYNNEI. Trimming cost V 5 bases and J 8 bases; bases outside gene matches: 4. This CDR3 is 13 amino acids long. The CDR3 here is CASSTGTGEKLFF. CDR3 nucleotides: TGTGCCAGCAGTACGGGGACAGGCGAAAAACTGTTTTTT.

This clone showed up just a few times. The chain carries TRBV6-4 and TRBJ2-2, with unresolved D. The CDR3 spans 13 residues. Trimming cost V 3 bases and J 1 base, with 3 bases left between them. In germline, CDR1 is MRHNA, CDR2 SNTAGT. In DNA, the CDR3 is TGTGCCAGCAGTGATAGGAACACCGGGGAGCTGTTTTTT. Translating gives CASSDRNTGELFF.

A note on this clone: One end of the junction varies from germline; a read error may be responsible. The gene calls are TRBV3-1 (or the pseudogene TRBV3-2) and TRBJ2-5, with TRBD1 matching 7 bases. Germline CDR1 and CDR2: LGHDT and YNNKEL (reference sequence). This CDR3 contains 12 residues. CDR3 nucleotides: TGTGCCAGCAGCCCACCTGACAGGGTCGCAAACTTC. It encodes CASSPPDRVANF.

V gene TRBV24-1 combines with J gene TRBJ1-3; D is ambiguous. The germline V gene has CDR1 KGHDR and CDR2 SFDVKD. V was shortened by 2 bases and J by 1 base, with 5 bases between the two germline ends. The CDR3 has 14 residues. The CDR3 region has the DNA TGTGCCACCAGTGATTCCGGGTCTGGAAACACCATATATTTT. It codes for CATSDSGSGNTIYF.

CDR3 sequence (DNA): TGTGCCAGCAGTTACTCGCGGGACAGGCGGTACAATGAGCAGTTCTTC. Residues: CASSYSRDRRYNEQFF. The chain has TRBV6-5 and TRBJ2-1; 8 bases map to TRBD1. This CDR3 contains 16 residues. The ends lost 0 bases at V and 4 bases at J; junction bases unmatched: 5. Per the germline V gene, CDR1 is MNHEY and CDR2 is SVGAGI.

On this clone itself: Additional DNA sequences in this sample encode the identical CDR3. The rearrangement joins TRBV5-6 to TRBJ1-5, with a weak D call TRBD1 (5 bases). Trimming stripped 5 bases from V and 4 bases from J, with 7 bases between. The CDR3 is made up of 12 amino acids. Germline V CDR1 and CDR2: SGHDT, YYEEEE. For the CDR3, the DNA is TGTGCCAGCAGTCGGGGGAATCAGCCCCAGCATTTT. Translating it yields CASSRGNQPQHF.

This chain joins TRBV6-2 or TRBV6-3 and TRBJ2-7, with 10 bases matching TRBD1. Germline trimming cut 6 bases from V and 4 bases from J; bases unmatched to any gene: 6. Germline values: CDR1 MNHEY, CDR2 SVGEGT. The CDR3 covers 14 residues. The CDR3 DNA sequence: TGTGCCAGCAGCGGACAGGGGGACGGGTACGAGCAGTACTTC. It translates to CASSGQGDGYEQYF.

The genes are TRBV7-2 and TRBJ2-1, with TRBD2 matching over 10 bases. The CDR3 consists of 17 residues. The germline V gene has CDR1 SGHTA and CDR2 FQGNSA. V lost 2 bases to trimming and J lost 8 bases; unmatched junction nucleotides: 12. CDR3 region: CASSLQSSGGPGDEQFF. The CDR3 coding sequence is TGTGCCAGCAGCTTACAGTCTAGCGGGGGCCCAGGGGATGAGCAGTTCTTC.

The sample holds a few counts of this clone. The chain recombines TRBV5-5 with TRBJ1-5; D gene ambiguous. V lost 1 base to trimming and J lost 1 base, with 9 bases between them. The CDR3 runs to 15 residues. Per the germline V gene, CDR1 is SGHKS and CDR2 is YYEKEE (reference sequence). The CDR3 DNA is TGTGCCAGCAGCTTGATGGCCCGCAGCAATCAGCCCCAGCATTTT. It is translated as CASSLMARSNQPQHF.

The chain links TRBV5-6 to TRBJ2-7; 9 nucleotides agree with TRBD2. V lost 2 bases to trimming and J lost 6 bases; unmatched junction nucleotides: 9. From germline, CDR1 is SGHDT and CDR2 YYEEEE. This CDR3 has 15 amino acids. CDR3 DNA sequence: TGTGCCAGCAGCTTTGGCGGGGGGGCCTTGGGCGAGCAGTACTTC. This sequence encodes CASSFGGGALGEQYF.

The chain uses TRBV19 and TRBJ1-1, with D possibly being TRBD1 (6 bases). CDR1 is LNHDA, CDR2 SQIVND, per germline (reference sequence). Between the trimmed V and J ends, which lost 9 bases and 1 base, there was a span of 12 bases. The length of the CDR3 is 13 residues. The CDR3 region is CARKQGSNTEAFF. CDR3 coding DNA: TGTGCCAGAAAACAGGGATCGAACACTGAAGCTTTCTTT.

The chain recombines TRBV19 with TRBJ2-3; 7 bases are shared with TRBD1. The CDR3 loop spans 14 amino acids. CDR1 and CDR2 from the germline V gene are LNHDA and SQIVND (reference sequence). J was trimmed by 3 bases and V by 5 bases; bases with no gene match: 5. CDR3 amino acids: CASSRRQGTDTQYF. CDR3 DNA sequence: TGTGCCAGTAGTCGGAGACAGGGAACAGATACGCAGTATTTT. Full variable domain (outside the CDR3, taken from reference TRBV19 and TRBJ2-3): DGGITQSPKYLFRKEGQNVTLSCEQNLNHDAMYWYRQDPGQGLRLIYYSQIVNDFQKGDIAEGYSVSREKKESFPLTVTSAQKNPTAFYLCASSRRQGTDTQYFGPGTRLTVL.